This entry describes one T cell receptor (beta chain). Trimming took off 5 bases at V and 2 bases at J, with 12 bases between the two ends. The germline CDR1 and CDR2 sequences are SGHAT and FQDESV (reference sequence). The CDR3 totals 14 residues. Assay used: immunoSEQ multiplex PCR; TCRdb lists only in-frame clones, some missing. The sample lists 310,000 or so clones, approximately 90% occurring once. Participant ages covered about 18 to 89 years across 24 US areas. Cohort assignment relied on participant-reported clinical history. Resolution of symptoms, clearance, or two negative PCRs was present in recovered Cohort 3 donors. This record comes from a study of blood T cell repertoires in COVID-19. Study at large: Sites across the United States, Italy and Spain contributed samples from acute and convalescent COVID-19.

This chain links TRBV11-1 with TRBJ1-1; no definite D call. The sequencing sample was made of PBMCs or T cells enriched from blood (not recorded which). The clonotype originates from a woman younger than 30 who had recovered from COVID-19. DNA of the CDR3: TGTGCCAGCAGCCTACTAGCAAGTAACACTGAAGCTTTCTTT. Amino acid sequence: CASSLLASNTEAFF.